The T cell receptor (beta chain) under discussion was sequenced for a study of T cell responses to AZD1222 COVID-19 vaccine. CDR3 length equals 16 residues. CDR1 SGHVS and CDR2 FNYEAQ come from the germline V gene. V lost 0 bases, J lost 8 bases, and 19 bases lay in between. Assay: immunoSEQ multiplex PCR; the TCRdb copy retains only in-frame clones and omits some. This table has around 35,000 clones, more than 75% appearing once. The chain joins TRBV7-6 to TRBJ1-2, with D perhaps TRBD1 (6 bases). This clonotype originated in an adult who received the AZD1222 COVID-19 vaccine. This material consisted of peripheral blood, taken 28 days after the second AZD1222 dose. CDR3 nucleotides: TGTGCCAGCAGCTTAGCGAAAAACAGGGAAGAAGGCGGCTACACCTTC. Encoded protein: CASSLAKNREEGGYTF.